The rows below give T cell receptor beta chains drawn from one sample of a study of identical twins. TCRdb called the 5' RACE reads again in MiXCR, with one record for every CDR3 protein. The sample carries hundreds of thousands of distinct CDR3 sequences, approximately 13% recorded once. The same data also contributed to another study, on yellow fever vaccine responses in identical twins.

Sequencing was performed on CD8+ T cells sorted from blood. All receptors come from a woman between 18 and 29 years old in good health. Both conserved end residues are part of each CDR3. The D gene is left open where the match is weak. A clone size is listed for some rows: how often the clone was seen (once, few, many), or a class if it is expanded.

TGTGCCAGCAGTTACCATACTAGGTACGGTGAGCAGTTCTTC	CASSYHTRYGEQFF	few	TRBV6-5	TRBJ2-1	NA
TGTGCCAGCAGCGCCGATGGGACACGGGAAGAAGCTTTCTTT	CASSADGTREEAFF	many	TRBV9	TRBJ1-1	NA
TGTGCCAGCAGCTTCCATAGCGGGGGGGGCTACAATGAGCAGTTCTTC	CASSFHSGGGYNEQFF	few	TRBV7-2	TRBJ2-1	TRBD2
TGTGCCAGCAGCTTGTATCCGGGGAACACTGAAGCTTTCTTT	CASSLYPGNTEAFF	few	TRBV5-8	TRBJ1-1	NA
TGTGCCAGCGGTGGGACTAGCTGGGGGGGACGCACAGATACGCAGTATTTT	CASGGTSWGGRTDTQYF	NA	TRBV9	TRBJ2-3	TRBD2
TGCAGTGCTAGGGAAAAGGGGGGGGATAACAATGAGCAGTTCTTC	CSAREKGGDNNEQFF	NA	TRBV20-1	TRBJ2-1	NA
TGTGCCAGCAGTCGACTAGCGGAGATCTACGAGCAGTACTTC	CASSRLAEIYEQYF	few	TRBV28	TRBJ2-7	TRBD2
TGTGCCAGCAGCCCGTGGGACAGCTATCAGCCCCAGCATTTT	CASSPWDSYQPQHF	many	TRBV5-6	TRBJ1-5	TRBD1
TGCAGTGCTAGACGGTCGGGACTACTAACACCTAGCACAGATACGCAGTATTTT	CSARRSGLLTPSTDTQYF	NA	TRBV20-1	TRBJ2-3	TRBD2
TGTGCCAGCAGCCCCCTGACAGGGCGTACTGGAAACACCATATATTTT	CASSPLTGRTGNTIYF	few	TRBV14	TRBJ1-3	TRBD1
TGTGCCAGCAGCCAAGTCCCGCGGGGAGTTACTAGCACAGATACGCAGTATTTT	CASSQVPRGVTSTDTQYF	NA	TRBV3-1	TRBJ2-3	NA
TGCGCCAGCAGCCCCGTGGGGGGTGGCCTAGATACGCAGTATTTT	CASSPVGGGLDTQYF	many	TRBV4-1	TRBJ2-3	NA
TGTGCCAGCAGCTTTGGTAGCGGGAGTGCTCAAGAGACCCAGTACTTC	CASSFGSGSAQETQYF	few	TRBV7-8	TRBJ2-5	TRBD2
TGCGCCAGCAGTGAGTCGCCTAGCGGGTTCGGCGAGCAGTACTTC	CASSESPSGFGEQYF	NA	TRBV10-2	TRBJ2-7	TRBD2